Below are 32 T cell receptor beta chains sequenced from a single sample in a study of T cell responses to AZD1222 COVID-19 vaccine (dated by TCRdb to the early 2020s). The time point label of this sample denotes: baseline before first vaccination. The treatment or condition label for this specimen denotes: meningococcal conjugate vaccine given as trial control. Library prep was done by the immunoSEQ multiplex PCR assay. TCRdb took this table from immuneACCESS and kept in-frame rearrangements with V and J called. Such tables lack part of the clones; where checked against another copy, unresolved V genes explain under half of the gap, and the rest is unexplained. Present in this sample are 130,000 to 150,000 clones, just over 90% of which were seen just once. The ten largest clones take up approximately 2.7% of the sample. The input for sequencing was peripheral blood, taken on day 0 of MenACWY control vaccination. The source of these receptors is an adult in good health.

CDR3: CASSRRVVFYGYTF. CDR3 sequence (DNA): TGTGCCAGCAGTCGCAGGGTAGTATTCTACGGCTACACCTTC. The chain uses TRBV7-2 and TRBJ1-2; the D gene is possibly TRBD1 (5 bases). The CDR3 is 14 amino acids. The V gene's germline CDR1 is SGHTA and CDR2 FQGNSA. V gave up 6 bases and J gave up 8 bases, with 19 bases separating them.

The chain has TRBV3-1 (or the pseudogene TRBV3-2) and TRBJ2-3; TRBD2 matches at 10 bases. This CDR3 region has 14 residues. Trimming removed 5 bases from V and 5 bases from J; junction bases left unmatched: 4. Looked up from germline, CDR1 is LGHDT and CDR2 is YNNKEL (reference sequence). CDR3 nucleotide sequence: TGTGCCAGCAGCTCTACTAGCGGGATAGATACGCAGTATTTT. Its protein product is CASSSTSGIDTQYF.

V and J are TRBV5-4 and TRBJ2-7; the D gene could be TRBD1 or TRBD2 (5 bases each). CDR1 SGHNT and CDR2 YYREEE come from the germline V gene (reference sequence). V dropped 4 bases and J dropped 5 bases, with 16 bases sitting between them. This CDR3 contains 14 residues. The CDR3 reads CASSIPSRGHEQYF. The CDR3 DNA is TGTGCCAGCAGCATCCCCTCCCGGGGCCACGAGCAGTACTTC.

This chain uses TRBV3-1 (or the pseudogene TRBV3-2) with TRBJ2-5; the D is unclear. The CDR3 runs to 14 residues. The germline V gene has CDR1 LGHDT and CDR2 YNNKEL (reference sequence). The ends were cut back, 6 bases at V and 5 bases at J, with 16 bases in the middle. The CDR3 coding sequence is TGTGCCAGCAGACTGACGGGTGCACGGGAGACCCAGTACTTC. This translates into CASRLTGARETQYF.

The chain uses TRBV2 and TRBJ2-1; D may be TRBD1 or TRBD2 (5 bases each). V was pared by 5 bases and J by 0 bases, with 14 bases between. The length of the CDR3 is 16 residues. Germline loops: CDR1 SNHLY, CDR2 FYNNEI. The CDR3 here is CASSPRGGFSYNEQFF. The CDR3 bases are TGTGCCAGCAGTCCTAGGGGCGGGTTCTCCTACAATGAGCAGTTCTTC.

This clone appeared a single time. The chain joins TRBV29-1 to TRBJ2-2; D not resolved. CDR1 and CDR2 from the germline V gene are SQVTM and ANQGSEA. Trimming took 6 bases from V and 1 from J, leaving 9 bases between them. The CDR3 is 13 amino acids. The CDR3 spells CSVDARNTGELFF. The CDR3 DNA reads as TGCAGCGTGGACGCGCGGAACACCGGGGAGCTGTTTTTT.

The chain is built from TRBV7-8 and TRBJ1-5; a weak D match, TRBD1 (5 bases). In germline, CDR1 is SGHVS, CDR2 FQNEAQ. The CDR3 totals 14 residues. The ends were cut back, 2 bases at V and 2 bases at J, with 7 bases in the middle. CDR3 amino acids: CASSLRDRNQPQHF. The CDR3 region has the DNA TGTGCCAGCAGCTTACGGGACCGCAATCAGCCCCAGCATTTT.

The chain recombines TRBV28 with TRBJ1-4, with D unclear. The V gene lost 8 bases and the J gene lost 7 bases, with 11 bases spanning the gap. The CDR3 is made up of 12 amino acids. The germline V gene encodes CDR1 MDHEN and CDR2 SYDVKM. CDR3 in DNA: TGTGCCAGCGGACGTGGTGGTGAAAAACTGTTTTTT. This codes for CASGRGGEKLFF. The full variable domain, completed using reference TRBV28 and TRBJ1-4, is DVKVTQSSRYLVKRTGEKVFLECVQDMDHENMFWYRQDPGLGLRLIYFSYDVKMKEKGDIPEGYSVSREKKERFSLILESASTNQTSMYLCASGRGGEKLFFGSGTQLSVL.

The chain has TRBV6-2 or TRBV6-3 and TRBJ2-1; D is unresolved. Deletions cut 2 bases from V and 5 bases from J, with 7 bases between. Germline V gene data show CDR1 as MNHEY and CDR2 as SVGEGT. This CDR3 region has 13 residues. The CDR3 sequence is CASSYLGNNEQFF. As DNA, the CDR3 is TGTGCCAGCAGTTACCTTGGAAACAATGAGCAGTTCTTC.

The rearrangement joins TRBV2 to TRBJ2-3, with 8 nucleotides matching TRBD2. V gave up 10 bases and J gave up 1 base; unmatched junction bases: 7. CDR1 is SNHLY, CDR2 FYNNEI, per germline. CDR3 length equals 14 residues. CDR3 in DNA: TGTGCCACCCTCAAGACTAGCGGCACAGATACGCAGTATTTT. Amino acids: CATLKTSGTDTQYF. The full variable domain, with the rest looked up from reference TRBV2 and TRBJ2-3, is EPEVTQTPSHQVTQMGQEVILRCVPISNHLYFYWYRQILGQKVEFLVSFYNNEISEKSEIFDDQFSVERPDGSNFTLKIRSTKLEDSAMYFCATLKTSGTDTQYFGPGTRLTVL.

This clone was found once. V usage is TRBV12-3 or TRBV12-4 and J usage is TRBJ2-7; no clear D gene. Between the trimmed V and J ends, which lost 2 bases and 5 bases, there was a span of 10 bases. This CDR3 spans 13 amino acids. The CDR3: CASSLWAPNEQYF. CDR3 coding DNA: TGTGCCAGCAGTTTATGGGCCCCGAACGAGCAGTACTTC.

The CDR3 DNA is TGTGCCAGCAGCCAAGCGGGGGCGGGTCCGACCGGGGAGCTGTTTTTT. Translation gives CASSQAGAGPTGELFF. The chain combines TRBV3-1 (or the pseudogene TRBV3-2) with TRBJ2-2; D possibly matches TRBD1 or TRBD2 (6 bases each). The CDR3 contains 16 residues. V was pared by 1 base and J by 5 bases, with 14 bases between. CDR1 LGHDT and CDR2 YNNKEL come from the germline V gene (reference sequence).

This sequence joins TRBV7-2 and TRBJ1-1, with TRBD1 matching over 10 bases. This CDR3 region has 15 residues. Germline CDR1 SGHTA, CDR2 FQGNSA. V was pared by 5 bases and J by 5 bases, with 8 bases of the junction left unmatched. The CDR3 loop is CASSPWTGGRTEAFF. DNA for the CDR3: TGTGCCAGCAGCCCCTGGACAGGGGGAAGGACTGAAGCTTTCTTT.

The rearrangement uses TRBV5-1 and TRBJ1-3; tentative D call: TRBD1 (6 bases). V was pared by 4 bases and J by 4 bases, with 15 bases between. The CDR3 loop spans 15 amino acids. Germline CDR1 reads SGHRS; CDR2 reads YFSETQ. CDR3 in amino acids: CASSVDSLLGNTIYF. The DNA of the CDR3 is TGCGCCAGCAGCGTGGACAGCTTACTAGGAAACACCATATATTTT.

The gene calls are TRBV30 and TRBJ1-3; no definite D call. V lost 0 bases and J 1 base, leaving 10 bases between the germline ends. The CDR3 is 15 amino acids. The germline V gene has CDR1 GTSNPN and CDR2 SVGIG (reference sequence). CDR3: CAWSVPGNSGNTIYF. CDR3 in DNA: TGTGCCTGGAGTGTACCGGGAAATTCTGGAAACACCATATATTTT.

There are a few counts of this clone. The chain joins TRBV12-3 or TRBV12-4 to TRBJ1-2; D possibly corresponds to TRBD1 (5 bases). This CDR3 spans 13 amino acids. Deletions cut 6 bases from V and 4 bases from J, with 12 bases between. Here the CDR3 reads CASSTSDSYGYTF. CDR3 coding DNA: TGTGCCAGCAGCACTAGTGACAGCTATGGCTACACCTTC.

This chain connects TRBV28 to TRBJ2-2, with unresolved D. The CDR3 sequence is 12 residues long. Germline CDR1 reads MDHEN; CDR2 reads SYDVKM. Trimming removed 7 bases at V and 8 bases at J, with 11 bases between. The CDR3 is CASTQALGELFF. The CDR3 DNA reads as TGTGCCAGCACCCAGGCTTTAGGGGAGCTGTTTTTT.

The V gene is TRBV7-9, the J gene TRBJ1-5; TRBD1 is a possible D gene (6 bases). This CDR3 is built from 15 residues. CDR1 is SEHNR and CDR2 is FQNEAQ in the germline V gene (reference sequence). Trimming shortened V by 5 bases and J by 0 bases, and 11 bases separated the two germline ends. CDR3 in DNA: TGTGCCAGCAGCCTAAGGGGGGATAGCAATCAGCCCCAGCATTTT. It translates to CASSLRGDSNQPQHF. The full variable domain, with the rest looked up from reference TRBV7-9 and TRBJ1-5, is DTGVSQNPRHKITKRGQNVTFRCDPISEHNRLYWYRQTLGQGPEFLTYFQNEAQLEKSRLLSDRFSAERPKGSFSTLEIQRTEQGDSAMYLCASSLRGDSNQPQHFGDGTRLSIL.

The rearrangement uses TRBV6-5 and TRBJ2-1, with D possibly TRBD1 on 5 matching bases. CDR3 length: 13 residues. Trimming took off 7 bases at V and 4 bases at J, with 11 bases between the two ends. CDR1 MNHEY and CDR2 SVGAGI come from the germline V gene. CDR3 DNA sequence: TGTGCCAGCACCCCAGACAGTTACAATGAGCAGTTCTTC. Translated: CASTPDSYNEQFF.

The rearrangement links TRBV18 to TRBJ1-3; 8 nucleotides match TRBD1. Germline CDR1 and CDR2: KGHSH and LQKENI. V shed 3 bases and J 3 bases; nucleotides not matched to a gene: 10. This CDR3 spans 17 amino acids. The DNA of the CDR3 is TGTGCCAGCTCACCGAGGCAGGGGGCGCATTATGGAAACACCATATATTTT. Translating gives CASSPRQGAHYGNTIYF. The whole variable domain, filled in from reference TRBV18 and TRBJ1-3, reads NAGVMQNPRHLVRRRGQEARLRCSPMKGHSHVYWYRQLPEEGLKFMVYLQKENIIDESGMPKERFSAEFPKEGPSILRIQQVVRGDSAAYFCASSPRQGAHYGNTIYFGEGSWLTVV.

The CDR3 DNA reads TGTGCCAGCAGTTTAACCGGGACCCCCACCGAAAAACTGTTTTTT. Translating gives CASSLTGTPTEKLFF. The chain uses TRBV2 and TRBJ1-4, with TRBD1 as a possible D gene (5 bases). The CDR3 is 15 residues long. CDR1 SNHLY and CDR2 FYNNEI come from the germline V gene. The germline V and J ends were trimmed by 5 bases and 8 bases, with 18 bases remaining between them.

The rearrangement uses TRBV27 and TRBJ2-7; a weak D match, TRBD2 (7 bases). CDR1 is MNHEY, CDR2 SMNVEV, per germline (reference sequence). The ends were cut back, 5 bases at V and 6 bases at J, with 17 bases in the middle. The CDR3 runs to 14 residues. Written as DNA, the CDR3 is TGTGCCAGCAGTCTCGGACTAGAAGGGGGCGAGCAGTACTTC. Its protein product is CASSLGLEGGEQYF.

The J gene is TRBJ1-1, the V gene TRBV6-6; D gene uncertain. CDR1 is MNHNY and CDR2 is SVGAGI in the germline V gene (reference sequence). Trimming took off 7 bases at V and 1 base at J, with 13 bases between the two ends. This CDR3 comprises 14 residues. This chain's CDR3 is CASNPDAANTEAFF. The CDR3 DNA reads as TGTGCCAGCAATCCCGACGCCGCGAACACTGAAGCTTTCTTT.

The chain combines TRBV28 with TRBJ2-3; D gene unclear. The CDR3 covers 13 residues. V lost 3 bases and J 0 bases, leaving 4 bases between the germline ends. The germline V gene has CDR1 MDHEN and CDR2 SYDVKM. The CDR3 loop is CASSLPSTDTQYF. The CDR3 coding sequence is TGTGCCAGCAGTTTGCCGAGCACAGATACGCAGTATTTT.

This chain joins TRBV5-1 and TRBJ1-4; 10 nucleotides agree with TRBD1. Germline CDR1 SGHRS, CDR2 YFSETQ. The CDR3 has 15 amino acids. The V gene end was trimmed by 5 bases and the J gene end by 7 bases; junction bases not matched to a gene: 8. The DNA of the CDR3 is TGCGCCAGCAGGTCCGCGGGACAGGGGCCTGAAAAACTGTTTTTT. It encodes CASRSAGQGPEKLFF.

This chain connects TRBV29-1 to TRBJ1-2; tentative D call: TRBD1 (6 bases). CDR3 length equals 13 residues. In germline, CDR1 is SQVTM, CDR2 ANQGSEA. Deletions cut 6 bases from V and 6 bases from J, with 17 bases between. The CDR3 loop is CSVPRGVQDGYTF. As DNA, the CDR3 is TGCAGCGTCCCGAGGGGGGTTCAGGATGGCTACACCTTC.

In its sample, this clone was seen a few times. V is TRBV19 and J is TRBJ1-5, with unresolved D. Germline V CDR1 and CDR2: LNHDA, SQIVND (reference sequence). This CDR3 comprises 15 residues. With 9 bases removed from V and 5 bases from J, the gap between germline ends came to 20 bases. The CDR3 DNA reads TGTGCCAGCCAGGACGCTACTCGCGACGATCAGCCCCAGCATTTT. It encodes CASQDATRDDQPQHF.

V gene TRBV18 combines with J gene TRBJ2-1; D ambiguous. V was shortened by 1 base and J by 8 bases, with 18 bases between the two germline ends. The germline V gene has CDR1 KGHSH and CDR2 LQKENI. This CDR3 is 16 amino acids long. DNA for the CDR3: TGTGCCAGCTCACCACTTCCCGTAAAATTGGAGCATGAGCAGTTCTTC. Amino acids: CASSPLPVKLEHEQFF.

The chain links TRBV7-7 to TRBJ2-5; no reliable D call. Germline V lookup: CDR1 SSHAT, CDR2 FNYEAQ (reference sequence). The CDR3 is made up of 14 amino acids. Trimming pared 2 bases from V and 3 bases from J, leaving 10 bases between. CDR3 amino acids: CASSLKGREETQYF. CDR3 in DNA: TGTGCCAGCAGCTTAAAGGGTAGGGAAGAGACCCAGTACTTC.

In DNA form, the CDR3 reads TGCGCCAGCAGCGTGAAACCAGGGGTGGAATATGGCTACACCTTC. This codes for CASSVKPGVEYGYTF. V is TRBV5-1 and J is TRBJ1-2; a possible D gene is TRBD1 (6 bases). This CDR3 is 15 amino acids long. Germline CDR1 SGHRS, CDR2 YFSETQ. The ends were cut back, 4 bases at V and 5 bases at J, with 18 bases in the middle. Using reference TRBV5-1 and TRBJ1-2 for the parts outside the CDR3, the full variable domain is KAGVTQTPRYLIKTRGQQVTLSCSPISGHRSVSWYQQTPGQGLQFLFEYFSETQRNKGNFPGRFSGRQFSNSRSEMNVSTLELGDSALYLCASSVKPGVEYGYTFGSGTRLTVV.

This chain joins TRBV19 and TRBJ2-1; a possible D gene is TRBD2 (6 bases). The ends were cut back, 5 bases at V and 4 bases at J, with 15 bases in the middle. This CDR3 spans 15 amino acids. Germline CDR1 is LNHDA and CDR2 is SQIVND (reference sequence). The CDR3 DNA reads TGTGCCAGTAGTCACGCTAGCGCCCTTTACAATGAGCAGTTCTTC. This sequence encodes CASSHASALYNEQFF.

The chain couples TRBV7-2 to TRBJ2-3; 9 bases align to TRBD2. The CDR3 is made up of 15 amino acids. Trimming took 6 bases from V and 6 from J; bases not matched to a gene: 10. Germline CDR1 and CDR2: SGHTA and FQGNSA. CDR3 protein: CASSRSGGRGDTQYF. CDR3 DNA sequence: TGTGCCAGCAGTCGTAGCGGGGGCCGGGGGGATACGCAGTATTTT.